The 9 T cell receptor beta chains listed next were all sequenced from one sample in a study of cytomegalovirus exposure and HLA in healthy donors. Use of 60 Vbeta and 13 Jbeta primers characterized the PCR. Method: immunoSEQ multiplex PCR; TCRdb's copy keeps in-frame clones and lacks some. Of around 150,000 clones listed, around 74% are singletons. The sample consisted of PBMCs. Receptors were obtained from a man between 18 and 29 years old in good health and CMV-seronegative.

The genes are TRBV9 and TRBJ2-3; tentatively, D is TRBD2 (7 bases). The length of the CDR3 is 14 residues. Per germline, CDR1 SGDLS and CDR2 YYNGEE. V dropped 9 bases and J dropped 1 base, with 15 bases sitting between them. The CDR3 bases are TGTGCCACCTCGACGGGGGGCGGCACAGATACGCAGTATTTT. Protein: CATSTGGGTDTQYF.

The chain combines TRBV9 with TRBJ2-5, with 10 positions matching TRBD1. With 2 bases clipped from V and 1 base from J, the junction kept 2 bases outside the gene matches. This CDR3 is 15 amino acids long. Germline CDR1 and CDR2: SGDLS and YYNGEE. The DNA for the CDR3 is TGTGCCAGCAGCGTGAGACAGGGGGCCCAAGAGACCCAGTACTTC. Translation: CASSVRQGAQETQYF.

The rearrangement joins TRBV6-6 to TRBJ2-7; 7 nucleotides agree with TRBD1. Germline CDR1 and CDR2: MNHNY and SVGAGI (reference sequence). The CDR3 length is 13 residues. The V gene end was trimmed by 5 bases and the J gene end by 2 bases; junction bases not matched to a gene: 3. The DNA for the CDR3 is TGTGCCAGCAGTCGGGACAGCCCCTACGAGCAGTACTTC. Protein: CASSRDSPYEQYF.

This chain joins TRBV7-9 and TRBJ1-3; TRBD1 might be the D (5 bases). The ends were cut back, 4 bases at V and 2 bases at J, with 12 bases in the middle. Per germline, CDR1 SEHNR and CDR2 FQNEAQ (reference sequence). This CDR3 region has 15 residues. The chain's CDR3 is CASSSTGGAGNTIYF. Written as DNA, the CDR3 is TGTGCCAGCAGCTCGACTGGGGGGGCTGGAAACACCATATATTTT.

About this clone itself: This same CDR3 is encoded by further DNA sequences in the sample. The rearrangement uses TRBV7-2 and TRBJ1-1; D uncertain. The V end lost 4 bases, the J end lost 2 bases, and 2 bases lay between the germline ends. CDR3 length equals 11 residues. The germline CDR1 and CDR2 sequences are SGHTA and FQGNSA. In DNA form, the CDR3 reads TGTGCCAGCAGCTCTAACACTGAAGCTTTCTTT. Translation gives CASSSNTEAFF.

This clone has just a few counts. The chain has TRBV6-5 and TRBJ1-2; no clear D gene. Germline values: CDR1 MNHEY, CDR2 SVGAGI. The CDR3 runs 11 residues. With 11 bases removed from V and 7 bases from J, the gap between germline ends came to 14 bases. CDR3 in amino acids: CAAGIKFGYTF. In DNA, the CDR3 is TGTGCCGCGGGTATAAAATTTGGCTACACCTTC.

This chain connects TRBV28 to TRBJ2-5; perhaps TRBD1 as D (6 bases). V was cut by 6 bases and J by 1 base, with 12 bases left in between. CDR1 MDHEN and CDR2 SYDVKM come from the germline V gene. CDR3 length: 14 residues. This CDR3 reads CASSPSDSQETQYF. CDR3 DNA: TGTGCCAGCAGCCCCTCGGACAGCCAAGAGACCCAGTACTTC.

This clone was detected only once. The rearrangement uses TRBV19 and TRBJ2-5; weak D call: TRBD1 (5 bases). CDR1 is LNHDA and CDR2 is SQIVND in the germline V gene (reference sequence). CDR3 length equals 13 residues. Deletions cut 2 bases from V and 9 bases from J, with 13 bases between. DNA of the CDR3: TGTGCCAGTAGTATACACGGTCCCAGGGCCCAGTACTTC. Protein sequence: CASSIHGPRAQYF.

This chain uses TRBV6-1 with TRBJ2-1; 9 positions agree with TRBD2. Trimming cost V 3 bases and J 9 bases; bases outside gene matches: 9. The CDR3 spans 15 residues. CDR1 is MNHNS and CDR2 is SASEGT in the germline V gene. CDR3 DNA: TGTGCCAGCAGTGAGGTAGCGGGAGTTGGAGGTGAGCAGTTCTTC. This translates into CASSEVAGVGGEQFF.